This T cell receptor beta chain was identified during a study of vaccination effects on CD4 cells after COVID-19. With regard to this clone: Its matching antigen is unknown.

V was pared by 7 bases and J by 4 bases, with 10 bases between. This CDR3 has 11 residues. CDR1 and CDR2 (germline): GTSNPN, SVGIG (reference sequence). At the end of more than 8 days of culture, CD4+ T cells were isolated. Some clones are missing from TCRdb's copy, which holds only in-frame ones; the method was immunoSEQ multiplex PCR. The sample has around 50,000 clones; approximately 65% are singletons. The material sequenced was CD4+ T cells from PBMCs cultured without peptide, taken before COVID-19 vaccination. This chain connects TRBV30 to TRBJ1-2; D gene ambiguous. The sequence was collected from a human donor who received a COVID-19 vaccine. CDR3: CALRIFYGYTF. The CDR3, as DNA: TGTGCCTTAAGGATTTTCTATGGCTACACCTTC.